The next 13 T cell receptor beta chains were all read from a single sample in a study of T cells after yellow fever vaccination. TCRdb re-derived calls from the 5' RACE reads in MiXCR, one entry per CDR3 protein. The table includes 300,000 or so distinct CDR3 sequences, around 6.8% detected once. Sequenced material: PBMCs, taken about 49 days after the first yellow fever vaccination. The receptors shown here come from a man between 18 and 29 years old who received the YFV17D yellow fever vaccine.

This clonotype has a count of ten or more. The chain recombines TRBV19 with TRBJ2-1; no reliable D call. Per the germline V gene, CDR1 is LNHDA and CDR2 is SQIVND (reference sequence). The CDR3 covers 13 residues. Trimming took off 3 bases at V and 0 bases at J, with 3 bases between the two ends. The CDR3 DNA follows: TGTGCCAGTAGTATCAGCTCCTACAATGAGCAGTTCTTC. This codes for CASSISSYNEQFF.

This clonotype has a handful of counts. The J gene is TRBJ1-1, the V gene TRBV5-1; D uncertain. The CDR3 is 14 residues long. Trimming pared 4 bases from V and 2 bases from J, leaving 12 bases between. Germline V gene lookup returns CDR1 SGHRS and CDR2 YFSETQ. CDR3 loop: CASSGVVGNTEAFF. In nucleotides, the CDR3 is TGCGCCAGCAGCGGAGTTGTGGGTAACACTGAAGCTTTCTTT.

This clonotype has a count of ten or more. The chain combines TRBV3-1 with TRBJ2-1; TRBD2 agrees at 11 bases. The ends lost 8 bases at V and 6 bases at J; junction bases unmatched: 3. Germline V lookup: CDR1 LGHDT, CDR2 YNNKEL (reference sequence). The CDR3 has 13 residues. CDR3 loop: CASSLAGANEQFF. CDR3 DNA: TGTGCCAGCTCACTAGCGGGGGCCAATGAGCAGTTCTTC.

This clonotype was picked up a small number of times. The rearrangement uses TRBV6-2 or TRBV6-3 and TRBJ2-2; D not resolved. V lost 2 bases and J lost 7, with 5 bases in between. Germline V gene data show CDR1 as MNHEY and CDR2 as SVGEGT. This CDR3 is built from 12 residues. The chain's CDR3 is CASSYPLGELFF. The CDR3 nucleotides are TGTGCCAGCAGTTACCCCCTCGGGGAGCTGTTTTTT.

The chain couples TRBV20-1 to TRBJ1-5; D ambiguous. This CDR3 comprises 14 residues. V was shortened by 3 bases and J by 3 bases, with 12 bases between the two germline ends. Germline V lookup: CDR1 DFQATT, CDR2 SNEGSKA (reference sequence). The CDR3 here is CSARDPRNNQPQHF. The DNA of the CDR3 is TGCAGTGCTAGGGACCCCAGGAACAATCAGCCCCAGCATTTT.

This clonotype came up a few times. CDR3 sequence (DNA): TGTGCCAGCAGTGGTTGGGGGGGTAATGAGCAGTTCTTC. It translates to CASSGWGGNEQFF. V is TRBV9 and J is TRBJ2-1; 7 positions match TRBD2. The CDR3 loop spans 13 amino acids. In germline, CDR1 is SGDLS, CDR2 YYNGEE. With V trimmed by 5 bases and J by 7 bases, 6 bases remained unmatched.

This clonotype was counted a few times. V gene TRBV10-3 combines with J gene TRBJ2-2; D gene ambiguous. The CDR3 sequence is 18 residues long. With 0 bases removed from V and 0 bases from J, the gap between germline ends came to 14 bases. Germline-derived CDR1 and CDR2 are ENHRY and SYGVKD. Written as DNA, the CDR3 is TGTGCCATCAGTGAGTCCCCGGACGCTAACGCGAACACCGGGGAGCTGTTTTTT. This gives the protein CAISESPDANANTGELFF.

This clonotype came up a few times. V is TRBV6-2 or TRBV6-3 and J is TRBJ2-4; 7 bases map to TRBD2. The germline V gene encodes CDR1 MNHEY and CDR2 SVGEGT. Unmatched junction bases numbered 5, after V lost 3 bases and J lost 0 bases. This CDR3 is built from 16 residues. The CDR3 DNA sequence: TGTGCCAGCAGTTATGGGGGGGGTTTAGCCAAAAACATTCAGTACTTC. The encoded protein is CASSYGGGLAKNIQYF.

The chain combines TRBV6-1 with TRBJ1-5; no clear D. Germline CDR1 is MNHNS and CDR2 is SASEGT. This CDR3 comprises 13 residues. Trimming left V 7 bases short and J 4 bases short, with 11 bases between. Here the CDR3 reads CASKSEKNQPQHF. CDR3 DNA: TGTGCCAGCAAATCGGAAAAAAATCAGCCCCAGCATTTT.

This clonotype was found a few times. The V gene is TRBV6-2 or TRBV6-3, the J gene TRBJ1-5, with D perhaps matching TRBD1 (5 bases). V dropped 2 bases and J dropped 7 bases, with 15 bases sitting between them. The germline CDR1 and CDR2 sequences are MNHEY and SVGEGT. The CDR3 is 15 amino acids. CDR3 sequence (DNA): TGTGCCAGCAGTTACACCTCGGGGGAGGGACAGCCCCAGCATTTT. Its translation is CASSYTSGEGQPQHF.

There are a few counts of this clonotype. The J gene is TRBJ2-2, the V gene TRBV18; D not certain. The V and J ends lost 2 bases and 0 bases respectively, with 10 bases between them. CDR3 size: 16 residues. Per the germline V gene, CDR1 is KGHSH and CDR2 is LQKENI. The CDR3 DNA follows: TGTGCCAGCTCACCATTCCAGAACACGAACACCGGGGAGCTGTTTTTT. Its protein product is CASSPFQNTNTGELFF.

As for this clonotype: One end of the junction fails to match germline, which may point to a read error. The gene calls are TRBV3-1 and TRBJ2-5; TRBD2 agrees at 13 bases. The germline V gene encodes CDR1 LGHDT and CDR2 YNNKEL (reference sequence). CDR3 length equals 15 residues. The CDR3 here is CASSRTGTSGEVSSF. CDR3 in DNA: TGTGCCAGCAGCCGAACCGGGACTAGCGGGGAAGTAAGCAGCTTC.

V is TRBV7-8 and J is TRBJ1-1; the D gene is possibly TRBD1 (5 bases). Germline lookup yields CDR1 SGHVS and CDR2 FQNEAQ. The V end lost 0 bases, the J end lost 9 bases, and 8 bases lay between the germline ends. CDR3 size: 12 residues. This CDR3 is CASSLASGKAFF. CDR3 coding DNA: TGTGCCAGCAGCTTAGCGTCAGGGAAAGCTTTCTTT.